Listed below are T cell receptor beta chains from one sample, sequenced in a study of early T cells in non-severe SARS-CoV-2 infection. TCRdb passed the 5' RACE reads through MiXCR, listing each CDR3 protein once. The data show tens of thousands of distinct CDR3 sequences, with approximately 6.3% seen just once and 4.5% to 6% held by the top ten. The sequencing used whole blood, collected at baseline. All receptors derive from an adult who was a healthcare worker with PCR-confirmed SARS-CoV-2 infection or an uninfected control (not recorded which). Both conserved end residues are part of each CDR3. A D gene is named only where the DNA matches it firmly. For some rows the clone size is stated as once, few or many, or as a class when expanded; others skip it.

-	TRBV12-3/TRBV12-4	TRBJ1-5	-	TGTGCCAGCAGTCCTAGCCTTTTGGGGGCGGGGCAGCCCCAGCATTTT	CASSPSLLGAGQPQHF
-	TRBV11-3	TRBJ2-1	many	TGTGCCAGCAGCTTAGAATTTGAGCGGGCGAGCTCCTACAATGAGCAGTTCTTC	CASSLEFERASSYNEQFF
TRBD1	TRBV14	TRBJ1-2	few	TGTGCCAGCAGCCCTGTGCAGGGGGCTGGCTACACCTTC	CASSPVQGAGYTF
TRBD1	TRBV7-2	TRBJ2-3	-	TGTGCCAGCAGTAACGCACAGGGGGCTGGCACAGATACGCAGTATTTT	CASSNAQGAGTDTQYF
-	TRBV20-1	TRBJ2-1	few	TGCAGTGCTAGGGCATATGGGAGGGGGCCGAGCTCCTACAATGAGCAGTTCTTC	CSARAYGRGPSSYNEQFF
TRBD1	TRBV14	TRBJ2-7	-	TGTGCCAGCAGCCCGTACCAGACAGGGTGGGATTACGAGCAGTACTTC	CASSPYQTGWDYEQYF
TRBD2	TRBV5-4	TRBJ2-1	-	TGTGCCAGCAGCTTCCCCGGGACTAGCAGCGATGAGCAGTTCTTC	CASSFPGTSSDEQFF
TRBD1	TRBV28	TRBJ1-2	many	TGTGCCAGCGCCTCCGGGACAGGAAACTATGGCTACACCTTC	CASASGTGNYGYTF
-	TRBV7-8	TRBJ2-7	few	TGTGCCAGCATTCCCAGCAGGGTCCTTGGCGAGCAGTACTTC	CASIPSRVLGEQYF
-	TRBV5-1	TRBJ2-5	few	TGCGCCAGCAGCTTGGTTCTGGAGACCCAGTACTTC	CASSLVLETQYF
TRBD1	TRBV7-2	TRBJ1-3	many	TGTGCCAGCAGCCCCCGGACAGGGGAAAACACCATATATTTT	CASSPRTGENTIYF
-	TRBV4-3	TRBJ2-7	few	TGCGCCAGCAGCCCCCGGGCCAAGGACTCCTACGAGCAGTACTTC	CASSPRAKDSYEQYF
TRBD1	TRBV28	TRBJ1-6	many	TGTGCCAGCAGTTCGGGGACAGGGAGGGGAAGATCACCCCTCCACTTT	CASSSGTGRGRSPLHF
-	TRBV10-3	TRBJ2-3	many	TGTGCCATCAGTGAGCGGGGCAGGAACACAGATACGCAGTATTTT	CAISERGRNTDTQYF
-	TRBV29-1	TRBJ2-5	-	TGCAGCGTGGAAAAAGAGACCCAGTACTTC	CSVEKETQYF
-	TRBV7-9	TRBJ2-5	-	TGTGCCAGCAGCTCTATTGGGGCCCGAGAGACCCAGTACTTC	CASSSIGARETQYF
-	TRBV7-2	TRBJ2-3	many	TGTGCCAGCAGCCCTCCCGGGACTGGCTACACAGATACGCAGTATTTT	CASSPPGTGYTDTQYF
-	TRBV20-1	TRBJ2-3	many	TGCAGTGCTAGTGAGGGGGGCACAGATACGCAGTATTTT	CSASEGGTDTQYF
-	TRBV12-3/TRBV12-4	TRBJ2-3	few	TGTGCCAGCAGTTGGGACAACACAGATACGCAGTATTTT	CASSWDNTDTQYF
-	TRBV11-2	TRBJ1-1	-	TGTGCCAGCAGACCTACGATGAACACTGAAGCTTTCTTT	CASRPTMNTEAFF
-	TRBV7-2	TRBJ1-5	many	TGTGCCAGCAGCTTTACGGGATATAGCAATCAGCCCCAGCATTTT	CASSFTGYSNQPQHF
-	TRBV5-4	TRBJ2-3	-	TGTGCCAGCACCAAACCGGGGGCAGATACGCAGTATTTT	CASTKPGADTQYF
TRBD2	TRBV7-2	TRBJ2-5	many	TGTGCCAGCGTTACTAGCGGGGGGACCCCTTACCAAGAGACCCAGTACTTC	CASVTSGGTPYQETQYF
-	TRBV7-7	TRBJ1-1	many	TGTGCCAGCAGCTTACAGGGATATTCTGAAGTTTTCTTT	CASSLQGYSEVFF
TRBD1	TRBV7-2	TRBJ2-7	-	TGTGCCAGCAGCCCCGGGACAGGGAGCTCCTACGAGCAGTACTTC	CASSPGTGSSYEQYF
TRBD2	TRBV27	TRBJ2-5	many	TGTGCCAGCAGTCCCTTGGGGGGGATTGAGACCCAGTACTTC	CASSPLGGIETQYF
-	TRBV29-1	TRBJ1-2	few	TGCAGCGTTGATTGGCGGGAAAACTATGGCTACACCTTC	CSVDWRENYGYTF
-	TRBV6-5	TRBJ1-6	many	TGTGCCAGCAGTCCCGGGCTTCCACCTAATTCACCCCTCCACTTT	CASSPGLPPNSPLHF
-	TRBV20-1	TRBJ1-2	many	TGCAGTGCTGAGCTGAGGGCAGGCGATGGCTACACCTTC	CSAELRAGDGYTF
TRBD1	TRBV18	TRBJ1-1	few	TGTGCCAGCTCCTTTCGACAGGGTTTGAACACTGAAGCTTTCTTT	CASSFRQGLNTEAFF
TRBD1	TRBV20-1	TRBJ2-5	once	TGCAGTGCTGGGGACAGGACAGGCGCACAAGAGACCCAGTACTTC	CSAGDRTGAQETQYF
-	TRBV18	TRBJ1-1	few	TGTGCCAGCCTCCCCCCATCCGGGACCCAGAACACTGAAGCTTTCTTT	CASLPPSGTQNTEAFF
TRBD1	TRBV27	TRBJ2-7	many	TGTGCCAGCAGGGGGACAGGTTCCTACGAGCAGTACTTC	CASRGTGSYEQYF
-	TRBV5-1	TRBJ1-2	many	TGCGCCAGCAACGACATTGGTGGCTACACCTTC	CASNDIGGYTF
-	TRBV5-6	TRBJ2-1	many	TGTGCCAGCGGCGGGCCGAGCAATGAGCAGTTCTTC	CASGGPSNEQFF
-	TRBV7-2	TRBJ2-1	few	TGTGCCAGCAGTAGATACAATGAGCAGTTCTTC	CASSRYNEQFF
-	TRBV28	TRBJ2-7	many	TGTGCCAGCAGCTTGGGAGGTTACGAGCAGTACTTC	CASSLGGYEQYF
-	TRBV20-1	TRBJ1-3	many	TGCAGTGCCCTAAGCCCGGAAAACACCATATATTTT	CSALSPENTIYF
-	TRBV6-2/TRBV6-3	TRBJ2-5	many	TGTGCCAGCAGCCCCGGGACTCGAGGAAAAGAGACCCAGTACTTC	CASSPGTRGKETQYF
-	TRBV18	TRBJ2-7	-	TGTGCCAGCTCACCACCTTCGAGATCTTGGGAGCAGTACTTC	CASSPPSRSWEQYF
TRBD2	TRBV7-2	TRBJ2-1	many	TGTGCCAGCAGCTTAGATAGCGGGGCCTACAATGAGCAGTTCTTC	CASSLDSGAYNEQFF
TRBD2	TRBV27	TRBJ2-7	-	TGTGCCAGCAGCCGAAATCCCCATAGCGGGGGGGCCAATCGGGAGCAGTACTTC	CASSRNPHSGGANREQYF
TRBD1	TRBV11-2	TRBJ2-2	many	TGTGCCAGCAGCTTAGAAGAGTTCTTCTCCGGGACAGAGCGCACCGGGGAGCTGTTTTTT	CASSLEEFFSGTERTGELFF